This is a list of T cell receptor beta chains from one sample in a study of CD8+ T cells in alopecia areata. Repertoires were generated with immunoSEQ multiplex PCR, while TCRdb's copy carries only in-frame clones and drops some. The sample records about 120,000 clones, 35% to 40% being singletons. Source material: CD4+ T cells sorted from blood. Receptor source: a human donor with alopecia areata. Both conserved end residues are part of each CDR3. Each record gives: V gene, clone size, J gene, D gene, CDR3 DNA, CDR3 protein. D genes are given only for firm matches. Size values are once, few and many counts, or a class for expanded clones, and some rows have none.

v_call: TRBV29-1
clone_size: few
j_call: TRBJ2-7
d_call: -
cdr3_nt: TGCAGCGGGGAACAGGGTAATTTCCCCTACGAGCAGTACTTC
cdr3_aa: CSGEQGNFPYEQYF

v_call: TRBV5-1
clone_size: many
j_call: TRBJ2-1
d_call: TRBD2
cdr3_nt: TGCGCCAGCAGCCTGGTGGTAGCGGGCGACAATGAGCAGTTCTTC
cdr3_aa: CASSLVVAGDNEQFF

v_call: TRBV5-1
clone_size: -
j_call: TRBJ2-3
d_call: -
cdr3_nt: TGCGCCAGCAGCTTGGACCGGGGGAGTACAGATACGCAGTATTTT
cdr3_aa: CASSLDRGSTDTQYF

v_call: TRBV29-1
clone_size: -
j_call: TRBJ1-2
d_call: TRBD1
cdr3_nt: TGCAGCGCCAAGGGACAGGGGAAATATGGCTACACCTTC
cdr3_aa: CSAKGQGKYGYTF

v_call: TRBV7-2
clone_size: -
j_call: TRBJ2-1
d_call: -
cdr3_nt: TGTGCCAGCAGCCCGTTCCACAGGGGAGGCAATGAGCAGTTCTTC
cdr3_aa: CASSPFHRGGNEQFF

v_call: TRBV29-1
clone_size: few
j_call: TRBJ2-7
d_call: TRBD1
cdr3_nt: TGCAGCGTGGGACAGTCCTACGAGCAGTACTTC
cdr3_aa: CSVGQSYEQYF

v_call: TRBV9
clone_size: -
j_call: TRBJ2-1
d_call: TRBD2
cdr3_nt: TGTGCCAGCAGCGCCGGGACTAGCGGGGGATCCTACAATGAGCAGTTCTTC
cdr3_aa: CASSAGTSGGSYNEQFF

v_call: TRBV5-1
clone_size: -
j_call: TRBJ2-3
d_call: -
cdr3_nt: TGCGCCAGCAGCCGCCTCGGACCGGGCACAGATACGCAGTATTTT
cdr3_aa: CASSRLGPGTDTQYF

v_call: TRBV28
clone_size: few
j_call: TRBJ2-7
d_call: TRBD2
cdr3_nt: TGTGCTCTAGCGGGAGGGGCGAGTCAGCAGTACTTC
cdr3_aa: CALAGGASQQYF

v_call: TRBV30
clone_size: few
j_call: TRBJ2-4
d_call: -
cdr3_nt: TGTGCCTGGAGTGTACGCCTACGGGCTAGCTTAAAAAACATTCAGTACTTC
cdr3_aa: CAWSVRLRASLKNIQYF

v_call: TRBV23-1
clone_size: -
j_call: TRBJ2-5
d_call: TRBD1
cdr3_nt: TGCGCCAGCGACCTCTCAGGGGGCGAAGAGACCCAGTACTTC
cdr3_aa: CASDLSGGEETQYF

v_call: TRBV2
clone_size: -
j_call: TRBJ2-5
d_call: -
cdr3_nt: TGTGCCAGCAGTGAGCAGCCAGACTTTCAAGAGACCCAGTACTTC
cdr3_aa: CASSEQPDFQETQYF

v_call: TRBV5-1
clone_size: -
j_call: TRBJ2-5
d_call: TRBD1
cdr3_nt: TGCGCCAGCAGCGCTGGACAGGGGGCCAGGGAGACCCAGTACTTC
cdr3_aa: CASSAGQGARETQYF

v_call: TRBV29-1
clone_size: few
j_call: TRBJ1-6
d_call: TRBD1
cdr3_nt: TGCAGCGTGGGCCCTTGGACAGGGGGGAACTTT
cdr3_aa: CSVGPWTGGNF

v_call: TRBV5-1
clone_size: few
j_call: TRBJ2-3
d_call: -
cdr3_nt: TGCGCCAGCAGCTTCCGCGGCCCTAGCACAGATACGCAGTATTTT
cdr3_aa: CASSFRGPSTDTQYF